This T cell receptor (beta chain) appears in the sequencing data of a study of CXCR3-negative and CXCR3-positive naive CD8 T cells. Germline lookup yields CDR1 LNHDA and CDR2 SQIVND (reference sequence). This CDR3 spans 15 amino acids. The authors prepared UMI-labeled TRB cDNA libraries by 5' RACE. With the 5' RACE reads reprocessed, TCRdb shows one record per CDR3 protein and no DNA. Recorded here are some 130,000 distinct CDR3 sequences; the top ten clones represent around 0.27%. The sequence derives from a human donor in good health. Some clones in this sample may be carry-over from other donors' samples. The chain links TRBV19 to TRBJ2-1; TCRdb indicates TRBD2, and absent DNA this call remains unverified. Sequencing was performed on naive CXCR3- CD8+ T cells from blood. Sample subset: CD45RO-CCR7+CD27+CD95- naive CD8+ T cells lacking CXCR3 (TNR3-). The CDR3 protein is CASSMGLAVYNEQFF.